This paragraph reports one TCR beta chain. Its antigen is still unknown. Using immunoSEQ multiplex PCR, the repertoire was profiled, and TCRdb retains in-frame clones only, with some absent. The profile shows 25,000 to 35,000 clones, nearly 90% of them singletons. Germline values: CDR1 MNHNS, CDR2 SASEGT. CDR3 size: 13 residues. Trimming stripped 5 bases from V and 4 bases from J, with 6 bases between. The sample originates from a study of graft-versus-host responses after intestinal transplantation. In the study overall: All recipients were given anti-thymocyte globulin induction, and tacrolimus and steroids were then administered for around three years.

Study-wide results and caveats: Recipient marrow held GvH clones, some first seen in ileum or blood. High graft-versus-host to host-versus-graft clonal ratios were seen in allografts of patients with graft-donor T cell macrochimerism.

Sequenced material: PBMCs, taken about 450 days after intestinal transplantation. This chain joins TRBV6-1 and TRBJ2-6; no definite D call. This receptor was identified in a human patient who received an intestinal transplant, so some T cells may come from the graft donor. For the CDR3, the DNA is TGTGCCAGCAGTCAGACGGGGGCCAACGTCCTGACTTTC. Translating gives CASSQTGANVLTF.